Following are 24 T cell receptor beta chains from one sample sequenced in a study of identical twins. TCRdb reanalysed the 5' RACE reads using MiXCR and keeps one entry per CDR3 protein. The sample shows a few hundred thousand distinct CDR3 sequences, about 8.3% of them seen only once. The same specimen was also included in a second study, on yellow fever vaccine responses in identical twins.

The sample taken for sequencing was CD8+ T cells sorted from blood. The receptors here all came from a woman aged 18-30 years in good health.

This clonotype was observed many times. The chain links TRBV2 to TRBJ2-1; 8 bases fit TRBD2. CDR1 SNHLY and CDR2 FYNNEI come from the germline V gene. V lost 7 bases and J lost 5; bases outside the gene matches: 7. The length of the CDR3 is 14 residues. CDR3 sequence: CASIESGRDNEQFF. Written as DNA, the CDR3 is TGTGCCAGCATCGAATCCGGGAGGGACAATGAGCAGTTCTTC. Based on the CDR3 plus reference TRBV2 and TRBJ2-1, the full variable domain is EPEVTQTPSHQVTQMGQEVILRCVPISNHLYFYWYRQILGQKVEFLVSFYNNEISEKSEIFDDQFSVERPDGSNFTLKIRSTKLEDSAMYFCASIESGRDNEQFFGPGTRLTVL.

V is TRBV28 and J is TRBJ2-7; TRBD1 agrees at 10 bases. Per the germline V gene, CDR1 is MDHEN and CDR2 is SYDVKM. The V gene end was trimmed by 0 bases and the J gene end by 2 bases; junction bases not matched to a gene: 4. This CDR3 has 16 amino acids. The CDR3 sequence is CASSLWGTGEPYEQYF. CDR3 nucleotides: TGTGCCAGCAGTTTATGGGGGACAGGGGAGCCCTACGAGCAGTACTTC.

V gene TRBV4-3 combines with J gene TRBJ2-5, with 7 bases matching TRBD2. Germline CDR1 reads LGHNA; CDR2 reads YSLEER. With 3 bases clipped from V and 5 bases from J, the junction kept 12 bases outside the gene matches. The CDR3 contains 16 residues. The CDR3 nucleotides read TGCGCCAGCAGCCAGTATGCCGGGGGGTATGATGAGACCCAGTACTTC. This sequence encodes CASSQYAGGYDETQYF.

In its sample, this clonotype was seen many times. V and J are TRBV12-3 or TRBV12-4 and TRBJ2-7; the D gene could be TRBD1 or TRBD2 (5 bases each). The CDR3 is 13 residues long. The V and J ends lost 3 bases and 3 bases respectively, with 9 bases between them. The CDR3 loop reads CASSLGTDYEQYF. The CDR3 DNA sequence: TGTGCCAGCAGTTTGGGGACCGACTACGAGCAGTACTTC.

The rearrangement uses TRBV12-3 or TRBV12-4 and TRBJ2-6, with 9 positions matching TRBD1. The CDR3 is 20 amino acids. The V segment lost 1 base and the J segment 0 bases; nucleotides outside the gene matches: 10. CDR3 DNA sequence: TGTGCCAGCAGTTTAGGAGTTGGGACAGGGTCCAGCTCTGGGGCCAACGTCCTGACTTTC. As protein: CASSLGVGTGSSSGANVLTF.

This clonotype was found a few times. This sequence joins TRBV20-1 and TRBJ1-1; no firm D call. The CDR3 is made up of 15 amino acids. The germline V gene encodes CDR1 DFQATT and CDR2 SNEGSKA (reference sequence). Trimming took off 0 bases at V and 1 base at J, with 12 bases between the two ends. For the CDR3, the DNA is TGCAGTGCTAGAGATTTCTGGCAGTCGAACACTGAAGCTTTCTTT. Its protein is CSARDFWQSNTEAFF.

This clonotype was detected only a few times. This chain links TRBV5-6 with TRBJ2-1; 11 nucleotides line up with TRBD2. In germline, CDR1 is SGHDT, CDR2 YYEEEE. The CDR3 is 16 residues long. V lost 4 bases, J lost 4 bases, and 7 bases stayed unmatched. CDR3 protein: CASSLRGTSGYNEQFF. The CDR3 DNA sequence: TGTGCCAGCAGCCTACGAGGGACTAGCGGATACAATGAGCAGTTCTTC.

This clonotype was seen ten or more times. The chain recombines TRBV6-1 with TRBJ2-7, with D perhaps matching TRBD2 (6 bases). In germline, CDR1 is MNHNS, CDR2 SASEGT. With 8 bases removed from V and 5 bases from J, the gap between germline ends came to 19 bases. CDR3 length equals 14 residues. This CDR3 reads CASRDSGREDEQYF. CDR3 bases: TGTGCCAGCCGGGACTCTGGGAGAGAGGACGAGCAGTACTTC.

The V call is TRBV7-9, the J call TRBJ2-1; 7 positions agree with TRBD2. The V and J ends lost 4 bases and 3 bases, in that order; junction bases with no gene match: 9. This CDR3 has 16 residues. Germline CDR1 reads SEHNR; CDR2 reads FQNEAQ (reference sequence). CDR3 residues: CASSSWGGDHYNEQFF. As DNA, the CDR3 is TGTGCCAGCAGCTCCTGGGGGGGGGATCACTACAATGAGCAGTTCTTC.

This clonotype was observed at least ten times. The chain recombines TRBV25-1 with TRBJ2-1; 10 bases align to TRBD2. Germline V gene data show CDR1 as MGHDK and CDR2 as SYGVNS. After removal of 5 bases from V and 0 bases from J, the junction contained 19 bases not matched to a gene. The CDR3 runs 21 residues. Written as DNA, the CDR3 is TGTGCCAGCAGTACCACTTCGCTAGCGGGGGCCGACCGGAGCTCCTACAATGAGCAGTTCTTC. It codes for CASSTTSLAGADRSSYNEQFF.

The CDR3 reads CSAKTSGDTEAFF. The CDR3 nucleotides read TGCAGTGCAAAAACTTCAGGGGACACTGAAGCTTTCTTT. The chain has TRBV20-1 and TRBJ1-1; perhaps TRBD1 as D (6 bases). V was shortened by 6 bases and J by 3 bases, with 14 bases between the two germline ends. CDR1 is DFQATT, CDR2 SNEGSKA, per germline (reference sequence). The CDR3 consists of 13 residues.

This clonotype was observed many times. The chain has TRBV29-1 and TRBJ1-2; D remains unclear. The CDR3 length is 13 residues. Germline lookup yields CDR1 SQVTM and CDR2 ANQGSEA. Trimming took 3 bases from V and 4 from J, leaving 12 bases between them. The CDR3 protein is CSVDTEVGYGYTF. The CDR3 DNA sequence: TGCAGCGTTGACACAGAGGTCGGCTATGGCTACACCTTC.

This clonotype was observed a handful of times. The genes are TRBV7-9 and TRBJ2-2; D not resolved. Trimming took off 5 bases at V and 1 base at J, with 11 bases between the two ends. Per the germline V gene, CDR1 is SEHNR and CDR2 is FQNEAQ (reference sequence). The CDR3 spans 15 residues. The CDR3 sequence: CASSGGTLNTGELFF. The CDR3 region has the DNA TGTGCCAGCAGCGGCGGAACCCTGAACACCGGGGAGCTGTTTTTT.

There are a few counts of this clonotype. CDR3: CSVEGGNSIGETQYF. Written as DNA, the CDR3 is TGCAGCGTTGAAGGGGGAAACTCAATCGGGGAGACCCAGTACTTC. The genes are TRBV29-1 and TRBJ2-5; D is ambiguous. The CDR3 is made up of 15 amino acids. The germline V gene encodes CDR1 SQVTM and CDR2 ANQGSEA. V was clipped by 1 base and J by 5 bases, with 17 bases between them.

The sample holds a few counts of this clonotype. CDR3 loop: CASRLSSYNEQFF. Written as DNA, the CDR3 is TGTGCCAGTAGACTAAGCTCCTACAATGAGCAGTTCTTC. The chain recombines TRBV14 with TRBJ2-1; tentatively, D is TRBD2 (5 bases). This CDR3 is 13 amino acids long. The germline CDR1 and CDR2 sequences are SGHDN and FVKESK. The V end was cut by 9 bases, the J end by 0 bases, with 9 bases between.

This clonotype was counted a few times. The gene calls are TRBV6-4 and TRBJ2-1; no clear D gene. Germline V lookup: CDR1 MRHNA, CDR2 SNTAGT. V was clipped by 0 bases and J by 7 bases, with 13 bases between them. The CDR3 covers 15 residues. The DNA for the CDR3 is TGTGCCAGCAGTGACTCTATCGAGCAGTTTAATGAGCAGTTCTTC. Its translation: CASSDSIEQFNEQFF.

The chain carries TRBV27 and TRBJ2-7; D remains unclear. Trimming took off 6 bases at V and 0 bases at J, with 15 bases between the two ends. This CDR3 contains 15 residues. The germline gives CDR1 MNHEY, CDR2 SMNVEV (reference sequence). CDR3 in DNA: TGTGCCAGCAGCCCCACCGATACAATCTCCTACGAGCAGTACTTC. It is translated as CASSPTDTISYEQYF.

This clonotype was detected a few times. The chain links TRBV27 to TRBJ2-1; a possible D gene is TRBD2 (6 bases). This CDR3 comprises 13 residues. Per the germline V gene, CDR1 is MNHEY and CDR2 is SMNVEV (reference sequence). Trimming took off 2 bases at V and 8 bases at J, with 10 bases between the two ends. In DNA form, the CDR3 reads TGTGCCAGCAGTTTACTCGGGGAGGATGAGCAGTTCTTC. Its protein product is CASSLLGEDEQFF.

This clonotype has a single count. The J gene is TRBJ2-7, the V gene TRBV7-9; 7 bases align to TRBD2. CDR3 size: 13 residues. V lost 3 bases to trimming and J lost 7 bases; unmatched junction nucleotides: 6. CDR1 SEHNR and CDR2 FQNEAQ come from the germline V gene (reference sequence). DNA of the CDR3: TGTGCCAGCAGCTTCGCGGGGGTGGAGGAGCAGTACTTC. Amino acids: CASSFAGVEEQYF. Supplemented by reference TRBV7-9 and TRBJ2-7, the full variable domain reads DTGVSQNPRHKITKRGQNVTFRCDPISEHNRLYWYRQTLGQGPEFLTYFQNEAQLEKSRLLSDRFSAERPKGSFSTLEIQRTEQGDSAMYLCASSFAGVEEQYFGPGTRLTVT.

This clonotype has just a few counts. V usage is TRBV27 and J usage is TRBJ1-4, with D unresolved. The germline V gene has CDR1 MNHEY and CDR2 SMNVEV (reference sequence). V dropped 5 bases and J dropped 2 bases, with 15 bases sitting between them. The CDR3 length is 16 residues. The CDR3 region is CASSPTRVLTNEKLFF. CDR3 DNA: TGTGCCAGCAGTCCAACTAGGGTCCTCACTAATGAAAAACTGTTTTTT.

This clonotype was detected ten times or more. This chain joins TRBV4-1 and TRBJ2-1, with D unclear. The germline gives CDR1 MGHRA, CDR2 YSYEKL. The CDR3 covers 16 residues. Trimming left V 4 bases short and J 5 bases short, with 18 bases between. The CDR3 DNA sequence: TGCGCCAGCAGCCCGTCGGCCAACGCGCGACACAATGAGCAGTTCTTC. This encodes CASSPSANARHNEQFF.

This clonotype was recorded at least ten times. The CDR3 sequence: CSARTPEHDTDTQYF. Written as DNA, the CDR3 is TGCAGTGCTAGGACGCCAGAACACGACACAGATACGCAGTATTTT. The chain employs TRBV20-1 and TRBJ2-3; no clear D gene. Germline V lookup: CDR1 DFQATT, CDR2 SNEGSKA (reference sequence). CDR3 length: 15 residues. V lost 3 bases and J lost 2, with 15 bases in between.

This clonotype has ten or more counts. The V and J genes are TRBV5-6 and TRBJ1-1; perhaps TRBD1 as D (6 bases). This CDR3 comprises 14 residues. Germline CDR1 is SGHDT and CDR2 is YYEEEE. Trimming left V 8 bases short and J 4 bases short, with 18 bases between. The CDR3 region is CASTSGPGATEAFF. The CDR3 DNA is TGTGCCAGTACAAGTGGGCCGGGGGCCACTGAAGCTTTCTTT.

This clonotype was counted between two and nine times. The chain joins TRBV12-3 or TRBV12-4 to TRBJ2-5, with D hard to call. Trimming took off 2 bases at V and 4 bases at J, with 11 bases between the two ends. The CDR3 consists of 14 residues. CDR3 amino acids: CASSLRLSGETQYF. DNA of the CDR3: TGTGCCAGCAGTTTAAGACTCTCGGGAGAGACCCAGTACTTC.